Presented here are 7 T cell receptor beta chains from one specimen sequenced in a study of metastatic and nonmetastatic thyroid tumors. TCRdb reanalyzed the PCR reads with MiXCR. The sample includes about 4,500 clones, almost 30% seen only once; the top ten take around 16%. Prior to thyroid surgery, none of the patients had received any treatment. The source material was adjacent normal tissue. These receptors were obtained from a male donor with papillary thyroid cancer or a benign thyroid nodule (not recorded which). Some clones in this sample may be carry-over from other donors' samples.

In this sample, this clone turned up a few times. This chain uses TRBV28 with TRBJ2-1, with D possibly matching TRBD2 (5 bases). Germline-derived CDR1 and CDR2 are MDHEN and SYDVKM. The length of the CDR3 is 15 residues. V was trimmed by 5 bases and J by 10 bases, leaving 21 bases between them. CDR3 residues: CASSEPARGPVEQFF. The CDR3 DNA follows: TGTGCCAGCAGTGAACCAGCGAGAGGGCCAGTGGAGCAGTTCTTC. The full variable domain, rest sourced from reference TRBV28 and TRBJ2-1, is DVKVTQSSRYLVKRTGEKVFLECVQDMDHENMFWYRQDPGLGLRLIYFSYDVKMKEKGDIPEGYSVSREKKERFSLILESASTNQTSMYLCASSEPARGPVEQFFGPGTRLTVL.

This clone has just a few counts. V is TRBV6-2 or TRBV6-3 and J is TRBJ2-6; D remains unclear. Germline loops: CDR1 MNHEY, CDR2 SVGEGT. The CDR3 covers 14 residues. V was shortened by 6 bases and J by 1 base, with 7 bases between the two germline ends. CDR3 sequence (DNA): TGTGCCAGCAGCCGTGTATCTGGGGCCAACGTCCTGACTTTC. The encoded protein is CASSRVSGANVLTF.

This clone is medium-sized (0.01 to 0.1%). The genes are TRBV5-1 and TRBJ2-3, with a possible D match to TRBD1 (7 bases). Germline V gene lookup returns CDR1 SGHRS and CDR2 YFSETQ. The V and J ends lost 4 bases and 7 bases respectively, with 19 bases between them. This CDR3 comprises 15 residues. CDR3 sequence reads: CASSTEGAGGYTQYF. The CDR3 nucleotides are TGCGCCAGCAGCACGGAGGGGGCAGGGGGGTATACGCAGTATTTT. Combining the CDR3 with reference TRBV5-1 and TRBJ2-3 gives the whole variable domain KAGVTQTPRYLIKTRGQQVTLSCSPISGHRSVSWYQQTPGQGLQFLFEYFSETQRNKGNFPGRFSGRQFSNSRSEMNVSTLELGDSALYLCASSTEGAGGYTQYFGPGTRLTVL.

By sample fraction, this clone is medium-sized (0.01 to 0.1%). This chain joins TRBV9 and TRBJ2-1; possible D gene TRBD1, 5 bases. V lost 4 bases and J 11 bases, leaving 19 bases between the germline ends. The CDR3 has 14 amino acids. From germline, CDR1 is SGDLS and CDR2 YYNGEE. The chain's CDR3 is CASSPNDSGGKQFF. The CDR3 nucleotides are TGTGCCAGCAGCCCGAACGACAGTGGTGGAAAGCAGTTCTTC.

CDR3 bases: TGTGCCAGCAGCGGATTCTTCATCGGGCACAATGAGCAGTTCTTC. As protein: CASSGFFIGHNEQFF. The V call is TRBV11-1, the J call TRBJ2-1; no reliable D call. The CDR3 consists of 15 residues. V dropped 5 bases and J dropped 5 bases, with 16 bases sitting between them. Per germline, CDR1 SGHAT and CDR2 FQDESV (reference sequence).

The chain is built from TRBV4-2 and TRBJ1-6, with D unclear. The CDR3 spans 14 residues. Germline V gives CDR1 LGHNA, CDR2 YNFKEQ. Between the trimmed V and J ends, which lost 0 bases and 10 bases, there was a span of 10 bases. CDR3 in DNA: TGTGCCAGCAGCCAAGATAGGTACTACTCACCCCTCCACTTT. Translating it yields CASSQDRYYSPLHF.

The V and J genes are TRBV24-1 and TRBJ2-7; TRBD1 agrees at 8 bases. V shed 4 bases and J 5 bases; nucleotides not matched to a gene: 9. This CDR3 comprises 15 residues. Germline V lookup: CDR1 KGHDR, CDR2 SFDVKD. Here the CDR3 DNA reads TGTGCCACCAGTGACCGGACAGGGACTCCTAACGAGCAGTACTTC. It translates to CATSDRTGTPNEQYF.